This TCR beta chain emerged from a study of cytomegalovirus exposure and HLA in healthy donors. Across the study: Caucasian-associated ancestry cluster membership applied to over 80% of some 400 genotyped donors. Study findings and constraints: The study designated about 160 TCR beta chains cytomegalovirus-associated. Earlier analysis looked at TCR beta V segments, and most were productive about 87% or about 30% of the time. Many donors carried some public TCRs, although rarity characterized most TCR sequences.

Details on this clone: Its antigen remains unidentified.

Germline V CDR1 and CDR2: MDHEN, SYDVKM. This CDR3 is 15 amino acids long. Trimming cost V 5 bases and J 8 bases; bases outside gene matches: 11. Researchers ran the PCR with 60 Vbeta and 13 Jbeta primers. Clones were read by immunoSEQ multiplex PCR, and TCRdb kept only the in-frame ones, dropping some. The repertoire includes 95,000 to 100,000 clones, roughly 79% of them detected once, and approximately 2.1% sits in the top ten. Sequenced material: PBMCs. V usage is TRBV28 and J usage is TRBJ1-4; TRBD1 agrees at 7 bases. This receptor was taken from a woman between 40 and 50 years old in good health and CMV-seronegative. The CDR3 reads CASSSLRDRREKLFF. The CDR3 nucleotides are TGTGCCAGCAGTAGCCTCCGGGACAGAAGGGAAAAACTGTTTTTT.